The 17 T cell receptor beta chains in this list originate from one sample, sequenced in a study of tumor-infiltrating lymphocytes in primary liver carcinoma. Starting material for RNA and DNA co-extraction consisted of roughly 19-30 mg of unsorted bulk tissue. A primer in the constant region served to generate TCR beta cDNA from roughly 520 ng of total RNA. Amplification in three nested multiplex PCR rounds with slightly modified ARM-PCR gave rise to TCR beta libraries. Both of the initial two PCR rounds ran for 10 cycles and employed TRBV1-TRBV30 forward primers alongside a C-beta reverse primer. From the multiplex PCR reads, TCRdb called clonotypes with MiXCR, one entry per CDR3 protein. The sample includes approximately 30,000 distinct CDR3 sequences, roughly four fifths seen only once; the top ten take 36%. The specimen sequenced was liver tumor tissue from sampling region 5. Indicated subset: tumor region T5, tumor centre. The receptor set was obtained from a man between 40 and 49 years old with primary liver carcinoma and hepatitis B virus infection.

Worth noting for this clonotype: No conserved phenylalanine or tryptophan is present at the end of the CDR3, so a read error is the likely explanation. The V and J genes are TRBV11-1 and TRBJ2-2; 7 bases line up with TRBD1. The CDR3 sequence is 14 residues long. The germline CDR1 and CDR2 sequences are SGHAT and FQDESV (reference sequence). CDR3 loop: CACSVTGVTGELFY. In nucleotides, the CDR3 is TGTGCCTGCAGCGTTACAGGGGTTACCGGGGAGCTGTTTTAT.

To note about this clonotype: In this CDR3 the conserved last residue, phenylalanine or tryptophan, is missing, so a read error is likely. This sequence joins TRBV6-1 and TRBJ2-2; 12 positions agree with TRBD2. This CDR3 has 15 residues. The J segment lost 10 bases and the V segment lost 6 bases, leaving 9 bases of the junction unmatched. Germline V gene data show CDR1 as MNHNS and CDR2 as SASEGT. The CDR3 here is CASSGLAGTVVELFV. Written as DNA, the CDR3 is TGTGCCAGCAGCGGACTAGCGGGAACGGTCGTGGAGCTGTTTGTT.

As concerns this clonotype: One end of the junction fails to match germline, which may point to a read error. The gene calls are TRBV29-1 and TRBJ2-5, with D maybe TRBD2 (5 bases). The CDR3 length is 13 residues. The germline V gene encodes CDR1 SQVTM and CDR2 ANQGSEA. Written as DNA, the CDR3 is TGCAACGGACTCACCCAAGGGATGGAGACCCGGTACTTC. This gives the protein CNGLTQGMETRYF. Using reference TRBV29-1 and TRBJ2-5 for the parts outside the CDR3, the full variable domain is SAVISQKPSRDICQRGTSLTIQCQVDSQVTMMFWYRQQPGQSLTLIATANQGSEATYESGFVIDKFPISRPNLTFSTLTVSNMSPEDSSIYLCNGLTQGMETRYFGPGTRLLVL.

On this clonotype: The final CDR3 position lacks the conserved phenylalanine or tryptophan, pointing to a likely read error. No DNA is shown, since the ends of the CDR3 on it are uncertain; the CDR3 is the one TCRdb lists. The J gene is TRBJ2-7, the V gene TRBV12-3 or TRBV12-4; TRBD1 is the table's D call and was not checked against the DNA. From its first to its last residue, the CDR3 has 15 amino acids. The CDR3 is CASSMGTGGSYEQYY.

Comment on this clonotype: The junction differs from germline at one of its ends, possibly a read error. The chain couples TRBV10-3 to TRBJ2-3; D is ambiguous. CDR3 length: 17 residues. Germline-derived CDR1 and CDR2 are ENHRY and SYGVKD. The CDR3 sequence: CAISKSKSNPLIDTQYF. For the CDR3, the DNA is TGTGCCATCAGTAAGTCCAAGAGTAACCCCCTGATAGATACGCAGTATTTT.

Note on this clonotype: An end of the junction differs from the germline gene, which may be a read error. The chain employs TRBV6-1 and TRBJ1-2; a possible D gene is TRBD1 (5 bases). CDR1 and CDR2 (germline): MNHNS, SASEGT. This CDR3 spans 13 amino acids. The CDR3 loop is CASSEQVSNGYTF. The CDR3 coding sequence is TGTGCTAGCAGTGAACAGGTGTCTAATGGCTATACCTTC.

Of note for this clonotype: Its ends do not fully match the called genes, so a read error is possible. The chain joins TRBV10-2 to TRBJ2-2; D is uncertain. Per germline, CDR1 WSHSY and CDR2 SAAADI. This CDR3 has 13 residues. DNA for the CDR3: TGCGTCAGCAGTGAACCGGACACCGGGGAGCTGTTTTTT. Its protein product is CVSSEPDTGELFF.

The chain combines TRBV4-1 with TRBJ2-7, with 16 bases fitting TRBD2. Germline V lookup: CDR1 MGHRA, CDR2 YSYEKL. The CDR3 length is 19 residues. The V segment lost 7 bases and the J segment 6 bases; nucleotides outside the gene matches: 18. DNA for the CDR3: TGCGCCAGCAACCACCAGGGACTAGCGGGAGGGCCAAATAGGTTCGAGCAGTACTTC. Protein product: CASNHQGLAGGPNRFEQYF.

This clonotype was observed a handful of times. A much larger clonotype is one base distant, so this may be a read error. V usage is TRBV5-1 and J usage is TRBJ1-3; 7 positions agree with TRBD1. This CDR3 is 17 amino acids long. The germline V gene has CDR1 SGHRS and CDR2 YFSETQ. The CDR3 protein is CASNLAAGTALGNTIYF. In nucleotides, the CDR3 is TGCGCCAGCAACTTGGCCGCCGGGACAGCCCTTGGAAACACCATATATTTT.

Concerning this clonotype: At one end, the junction sequence differs from germline, possibly due to a read error. V usage is TRBV4-3 and J usage is TRBJ2-7; TRBD1 or TRBD2 may be the D gene (5 bases each). The length of the CDR3 is 15 residues. CDR1 is LGHNA, CDR2 YSLEER, per germline. The CDR3 DNA reads TGCGCCAGCAGCCAAGATTCGGGACGGAACTACGAGCAGCACTTC. Protein product: CASSQDSGRNYEQHF.

In this sample, this clonotype turned up a few times. This rearrangement joins TRBV11-2 to TRBJ2-2, with D tentatively TRBD1 or TRBD2 (5 bases each). This CDR3 is 13 amino acids long. The V gene lost 3 bases and the J gene lost 13 bases, with 15 bases spanning the gap. Germline assignment: CDR1 SGHAT and CDR2 FQNNGV. Here the CDR3 DNA reads TGTGCCAGCAGCTTGACGGACACTGGGAGGCTGTTTTTT. Translation: CASSLTDTGRLFF.

Regarding this clonotype: The junction and the germline gene differ at one end; a read error may be behind it. The chain links TRBV11-2 to TRBJ2-1; D remains ambiguous. TRBJ2-5 matches the DNA end more closely, so the J call is doubtful. From germline, CDR1 is SGHAT and CDR2 FQNNGV. The CDR3 runs 14 residues. The CDR3 DNA sequence: TGTGCCAACAGCTCGGACGGTCCATATGAGACCCAGTACTTC. This encodes CANSSDGPYETQYF.

On this clonotype itself: At one end the junction does not follow the germline gene, possibly because of a read error. The CDR3 DNA follows: TGTGTCAGCAGTTATCGGGACTGGTACTCACCCCTCCACTTT. Translation gives CVSSYRDWYSPLHF. The genes are TRBV6-6 and TRBJ1-6; weak D call: TRBD1 (5 bases). The CDR3 covers 14 residues. Germline V lookup: CDR1 MNHNY, CDR2 SVGAGI (reference sequence).

Notes on this clonotype: The conserved final phenylalanine or tryptophan is absent from the CDR3, which likely points to a read error. Because the CDR3's place on the DNA is in doubt, the DNA is left out and the CDR3 is given as listed by TCRdb. The V gene is TRBV4-1, the J gene TRBJ1-4; the D call of TRBD1 is as the table states it, not checked on the DNA. The V gene's germline CDR1 is MGHRA and CDR2 YSYEKL. With termini counted, the CDR3 has 15 amino acids. This CDR3 is CASSLTGTGDEKLFL.

A note on this clonotype: No conserved phenylalanine or tryptophan ends this CDR3, so it is likely a read error. The limits of the CDR3 on the DNA are not certain, so only TCRdb's listed CDR3 is given. J is TRBJ2-7 and V is TRBV11-2; the DNA was not compared with TRBD2, the D call given in the table. Germline CDR1 reads SGHAT; CDR2 reads FQNNGV. From its first to its last residue, the CDR3 has 15 amino acids. Here the CDR3 reads CASSLECGISGERYL.

This clonotype appeared once. The CDR3 ends on some other residue instead of the conserved phenylalanine or tryptophan, so this is likely a read error. It is unclear where the CDR3 begins or ends on the DNA, so no DNA is shown, and the CDR3 is as TCRdb lists it. The rearrangement uses TRBV11-3 and TRBJ2-1; whether TRBD1, the table's D call, matches the DNA was not checked. Germline V gene sequence: CDR1 SGHNT, CDR2 YENEEA. The CDR3 is made up of 13 amino acids, end residues included. This chain's CDR3 is CAISIAGSGEQFV.

As to this clonotype: This may come from a read error, since a much larger clone is one base off. The chain couples TRBV9 to TRBJ2-7; 8 bases align to TRBD1. Germline V CDR1 and CDR2: SGDLS, YYNGEE. There are 14 residues in the CDR3. CDR3 in amino acids: CVSSVEQGGYEQYF. The CDR3 DNA follows: TGTGTCAGCAGCGTAGAACAGGGGGGCTACGAGCAGTACTTC.